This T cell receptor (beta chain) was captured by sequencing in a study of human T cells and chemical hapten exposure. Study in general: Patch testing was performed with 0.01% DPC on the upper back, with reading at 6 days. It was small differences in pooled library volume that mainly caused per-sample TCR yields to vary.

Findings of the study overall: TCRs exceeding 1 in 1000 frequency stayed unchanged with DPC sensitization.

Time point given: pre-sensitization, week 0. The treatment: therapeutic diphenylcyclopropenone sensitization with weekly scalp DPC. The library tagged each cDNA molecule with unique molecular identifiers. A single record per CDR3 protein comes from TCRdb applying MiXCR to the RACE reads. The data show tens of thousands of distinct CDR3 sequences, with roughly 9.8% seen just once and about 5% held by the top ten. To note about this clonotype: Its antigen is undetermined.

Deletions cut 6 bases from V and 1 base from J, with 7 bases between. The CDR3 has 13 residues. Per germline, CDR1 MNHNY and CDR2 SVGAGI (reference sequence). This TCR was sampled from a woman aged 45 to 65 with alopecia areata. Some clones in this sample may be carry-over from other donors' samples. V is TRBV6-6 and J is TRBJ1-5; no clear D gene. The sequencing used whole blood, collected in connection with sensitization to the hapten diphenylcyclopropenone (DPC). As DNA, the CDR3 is TGTGCCAGCAGGGGGATCAGCAATCAGCCCCAGCATTTT. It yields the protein CASRGISNQPQHF.